This note documents a single T cell receptor (beta chain) sequence. What it recognizes is unknown. Germline V gene sequence: CDR1 MGHDK, CDR2 SYGVNS. The CDR3 is 15 amino acids. The data were taken from a study of T cells in Graves' hyperthyroidism and ophthalmopathy. Broader study findings: The model made its ophthalmopathy prediction, and onset followed a median approximately 6 months later. Most thyroid clonotypes with frequency above 0.001 were detected in blood.

Amplified TCR beta CDR3 regions derived from RNA transcripts. TCR CDR3 underwent first-round RT-PCR with the HTBI primer set. One entry per CDR3 protein results from TCRdb running MiXCR on the multiplex PCR reads. Altogether about 640,000 distinct CDR3 sequences are present, 45% being singletons, with the ten largest covering about 7.7%. The receptor's source is an adult man with Graves' disease, either hyperthyroidism or ophthalmopathy (not recorded which). Material for sequencing was peripheral blood or thyroid tissue (not recorded which). The chain combines TRBV25-1 with TRBJ2-7, with D maybe TRBD2 (5 bases). CDR3 nucleotides: TGTGCTAGATTGCCGGGTCGGAGGAGCTCCTACGAGCAGTACTTC. This sequence encodes CARLPGRRSSYEQYF.